A single sample gave rise to the 8 T cell receptor beta chains below, sequenced in a study of vaccination and CD4 T cells after COVID-19. Cultured CD4+ T-cell DNA underwent Oncomine TCR Beta short-read sequencing. TCRdb re-called the PCR reads with MiXCR, one entry per CDR3 protein. The sample lists 9,500 to 10,000 distinct CDR3 sequences; about 47% were seen once. Which antigens these TCRs recognize remains unknown. Treatment here: approximately 10-day PBMC culture with coronavirus spike peptide pools or control peptides (ViraFEST assay). The sequencing input was CD4+ T cells from blood, cultured in vitro. These receptors were collected from a human donor who had recovered from COVID-19.

The chain is built from TRBV5-6 and TRBJ2-5; a possible D gene is TRBD2 (6 bases). The V and J ends lost 2 bases and 2 bases respectively, with 13 bases between them. Germline V gene lookup returns CDR1 SGHDT and CDR2 YYEEEE. The CDR3 totals 15 residues. The DNA for the CDR3 is TGTGCCAGCAGCTTTATCCGGGGGTCGCAAGAGACCCAGTACTTC. Encoded protein: CASSFIRGSQETQYF. The full variable domain, with the rest looked up from reference TRBV5-6 and TRBJ2-5, is DAGVTQSPTHLIKTRGQQVTLRCSPKSGHDTVSWYQQALGQGPQFIFQYYEEEERQRGNFPDRFSGHQFPNYSSELNVNALLLGDSALYLCASSFIRGSQETQYFGPGTRLLVL.

V and J are TRBV11-2 and TRBJ2-7; D possibly corresponds to TRBD1 (6 bases). The length of the CDR3 is 16 residues. In germline, CDR1 is SGHAT, CDR2 FQNNGV. Trimming pared 3 bases from V and 3 bases from J, leaving 18 bases between. The CDR3: CASSFTDSIENYEQYF. CDR3 DNA: TGTGCCAGCAGCTTCACGGACAGTATAGAGAACTACGAGCAGTACTTC.

This clonotype showed up just a few times. This chain connects TRBV21-1 to TRBJ2-3; the D segment call TRBD2 is taken from the table without a DNA check. TRBV21-1 is deemed a pseudogene. The CDR3 totals 13 residues. This CDR3 reads CASRGLLTDTQYF. The CDR3, as DNA: TGTGCCAGCCGAGGACTACTCACAGATACGCAGTATTTT.

This chain connects TRBV7-6 to TRBJ1-1; D is ambiguous. The CDR3 has 15 amino acids. V was trimmed by 5 bases and J by 1 base, leaving 14 bases between them. Germline V gene data show CDR1 as SGHVS and CDR2 as FNYEAQ. CDR3 DNA: TGTGCCAGCAGCCCGCGGACCGACCCGAACACTGAAGCTTTCTTT. Translating it yields CASSPRTDPNTEAFF.

The chain couples TRBV10-1 to TRBJ2-1; maybe TRBD1 (5 bases). With 4 bases removed from V and 6 bases from J, the gap between germline ends came to 7 bases. Germline V CDR1 and CDR2: WNHNN, SYGVQD (reference sequence). CDR3 length: 12 amino acids. Here the CDR3 reads CASSAQGNEQFF. CDR3 DNA: TGCGCCAGCAGTGCGCAGGGCAATGAGCAGTTCTTC.

This clonotype was counted only a few times. The chain has TRBV19 and TRBJ1-2; D remains ambiguous. Trimming took off 3 bases at V and 4 bases at J, with 6 bases between the two ends. This CDR3 spans 12 amino acids. Per the germline V gene, CDR1 is LNHDA and CDR2 is SQIVND (reference sequence). The CDR3 sequence is CASSIGPYGYTF. CDR3 coding DNA: TGTGCCAGTAGTATCGGTCCCTATGGCTACACCTTC.

This clonotype was counted once. The chain joins TRBV5-2 to TRBJ1-4; the D call in the table, TRBD1, was not verified against the DNA. TRBV5-2 is noted as a pseudogene. The CDR3 contains 15 residues. CDR3: CASSDQWGLGEKLFF. CDR3 DNA: TGCGCCAGCAGCGACCAGTGGGGGCTTGGCGAAAAACTGTTTTTT.

A few counts support this clonotype. The J gene is TRBJ1-2, the V gene TRBV12-3 or TRBV12-4; the match to TRBD1 covers 8 bases. Trimming cost V 4 bases and J 3 bases; bases outside gene matches: 1. The CDR3 totals 13 residues. CDR3 sequence (DNA): TGTGCCAGCAGTTACAGGGGGGACTATGGCTACACCTTC. Residues: CASSYRGDYGYTF.